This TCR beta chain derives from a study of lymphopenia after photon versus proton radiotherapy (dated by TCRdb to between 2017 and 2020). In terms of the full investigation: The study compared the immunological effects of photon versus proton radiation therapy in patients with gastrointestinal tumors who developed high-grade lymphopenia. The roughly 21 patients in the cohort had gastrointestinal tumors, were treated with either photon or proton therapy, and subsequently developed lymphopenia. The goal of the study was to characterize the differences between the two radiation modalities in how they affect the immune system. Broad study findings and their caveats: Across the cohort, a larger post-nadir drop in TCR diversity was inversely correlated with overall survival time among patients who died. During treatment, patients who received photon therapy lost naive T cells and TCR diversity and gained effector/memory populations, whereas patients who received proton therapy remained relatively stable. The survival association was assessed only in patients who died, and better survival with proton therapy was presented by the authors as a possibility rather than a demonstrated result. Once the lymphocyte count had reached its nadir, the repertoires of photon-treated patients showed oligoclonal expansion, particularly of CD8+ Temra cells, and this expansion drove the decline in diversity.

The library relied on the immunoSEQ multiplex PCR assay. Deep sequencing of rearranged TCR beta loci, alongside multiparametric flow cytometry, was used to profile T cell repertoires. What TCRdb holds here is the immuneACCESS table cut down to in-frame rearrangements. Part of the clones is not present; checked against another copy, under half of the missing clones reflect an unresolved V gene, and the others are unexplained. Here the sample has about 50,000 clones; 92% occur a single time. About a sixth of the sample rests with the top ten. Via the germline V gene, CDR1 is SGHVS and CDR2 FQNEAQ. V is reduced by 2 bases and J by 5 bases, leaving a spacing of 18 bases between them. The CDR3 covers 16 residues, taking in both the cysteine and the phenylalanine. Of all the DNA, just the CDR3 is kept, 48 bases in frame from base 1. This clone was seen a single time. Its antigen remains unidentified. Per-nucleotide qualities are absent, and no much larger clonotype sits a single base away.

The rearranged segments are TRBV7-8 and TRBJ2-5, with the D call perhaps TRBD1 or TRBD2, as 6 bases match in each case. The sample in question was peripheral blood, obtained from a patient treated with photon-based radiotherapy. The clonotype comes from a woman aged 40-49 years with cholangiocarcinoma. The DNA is TGTGCCAGCAGCTTACCCATGGGGGGCTTGGGGGAGACCCAGTACTTC. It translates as CASSLPMGGLGETQYF.